One T cell receptor beta chain is described in this entry. This sample was taken from a study of T cell responses to AZD1222 COVID-19 vaccine. V lost 4 bases, J lost 5 bases, and 10 bases stayed unmatched. The CDR3 length is 15 residues. Looked up from germline, CDR1 is MNHEY and CDR2 is SMNVEV (reference sequence). The method was immunoSEQ multiplex PCR; TCRdb's version includes in-frame clones alone and lacks a portion of them. The sample consists of 150,000 to 200,000 clones, 80% to 95% of them appearing once. The material sequenced was peripheral blood, taken on day 0 of AZD1222 vaccination. This TCR was sampled from an adult in good health. The chain is built from TRBV27 and TRBJ2-7; 8 nucleotides line up with TRBD1. CDR3 sequence reads: CASSYRQGYYDEQYF. The CDR3 coding sequence is TGTGCCAGCAGTTACCGACAGGGGTATTATGACGAGCAGTACTTC.